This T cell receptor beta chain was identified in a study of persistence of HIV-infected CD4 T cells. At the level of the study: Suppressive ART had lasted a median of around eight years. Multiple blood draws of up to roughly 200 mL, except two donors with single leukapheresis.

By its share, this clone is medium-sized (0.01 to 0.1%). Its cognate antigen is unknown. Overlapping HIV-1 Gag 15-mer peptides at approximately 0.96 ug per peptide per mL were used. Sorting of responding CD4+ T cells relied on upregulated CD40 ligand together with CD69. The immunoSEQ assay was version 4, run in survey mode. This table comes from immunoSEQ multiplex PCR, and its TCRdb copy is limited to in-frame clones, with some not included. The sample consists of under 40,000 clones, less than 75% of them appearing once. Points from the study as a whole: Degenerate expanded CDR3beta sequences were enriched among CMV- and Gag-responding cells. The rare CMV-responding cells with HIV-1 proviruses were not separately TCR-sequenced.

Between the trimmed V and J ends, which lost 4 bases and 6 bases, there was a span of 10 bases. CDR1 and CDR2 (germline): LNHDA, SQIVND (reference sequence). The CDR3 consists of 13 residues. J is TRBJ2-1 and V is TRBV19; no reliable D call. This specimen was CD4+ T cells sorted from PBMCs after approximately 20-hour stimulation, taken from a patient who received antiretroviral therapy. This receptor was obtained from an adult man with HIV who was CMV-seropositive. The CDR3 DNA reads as TGTGCCAGTAGTAAAGCCACTCGCAATGAGCAGTTCTTC. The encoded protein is CASSKATRNEQFF.